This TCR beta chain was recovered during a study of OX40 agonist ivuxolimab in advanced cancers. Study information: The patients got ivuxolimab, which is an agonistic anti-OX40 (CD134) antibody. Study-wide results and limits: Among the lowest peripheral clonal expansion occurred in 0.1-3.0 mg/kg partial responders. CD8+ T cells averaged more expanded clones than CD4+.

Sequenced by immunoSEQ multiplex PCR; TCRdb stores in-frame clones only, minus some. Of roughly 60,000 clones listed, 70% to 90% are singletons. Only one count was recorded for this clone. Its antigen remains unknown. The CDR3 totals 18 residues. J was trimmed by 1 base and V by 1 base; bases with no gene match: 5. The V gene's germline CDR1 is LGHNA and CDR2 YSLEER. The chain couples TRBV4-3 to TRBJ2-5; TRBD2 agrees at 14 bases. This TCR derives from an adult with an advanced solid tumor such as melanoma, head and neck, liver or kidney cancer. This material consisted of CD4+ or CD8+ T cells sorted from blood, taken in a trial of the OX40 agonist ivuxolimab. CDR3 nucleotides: TGCGCCAGCAGCCAAGGGAGGGGACTAGCGGGGGCCCAAGAGACCCAGTACTTC. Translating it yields CASSQGRGLAGAQETQYF.